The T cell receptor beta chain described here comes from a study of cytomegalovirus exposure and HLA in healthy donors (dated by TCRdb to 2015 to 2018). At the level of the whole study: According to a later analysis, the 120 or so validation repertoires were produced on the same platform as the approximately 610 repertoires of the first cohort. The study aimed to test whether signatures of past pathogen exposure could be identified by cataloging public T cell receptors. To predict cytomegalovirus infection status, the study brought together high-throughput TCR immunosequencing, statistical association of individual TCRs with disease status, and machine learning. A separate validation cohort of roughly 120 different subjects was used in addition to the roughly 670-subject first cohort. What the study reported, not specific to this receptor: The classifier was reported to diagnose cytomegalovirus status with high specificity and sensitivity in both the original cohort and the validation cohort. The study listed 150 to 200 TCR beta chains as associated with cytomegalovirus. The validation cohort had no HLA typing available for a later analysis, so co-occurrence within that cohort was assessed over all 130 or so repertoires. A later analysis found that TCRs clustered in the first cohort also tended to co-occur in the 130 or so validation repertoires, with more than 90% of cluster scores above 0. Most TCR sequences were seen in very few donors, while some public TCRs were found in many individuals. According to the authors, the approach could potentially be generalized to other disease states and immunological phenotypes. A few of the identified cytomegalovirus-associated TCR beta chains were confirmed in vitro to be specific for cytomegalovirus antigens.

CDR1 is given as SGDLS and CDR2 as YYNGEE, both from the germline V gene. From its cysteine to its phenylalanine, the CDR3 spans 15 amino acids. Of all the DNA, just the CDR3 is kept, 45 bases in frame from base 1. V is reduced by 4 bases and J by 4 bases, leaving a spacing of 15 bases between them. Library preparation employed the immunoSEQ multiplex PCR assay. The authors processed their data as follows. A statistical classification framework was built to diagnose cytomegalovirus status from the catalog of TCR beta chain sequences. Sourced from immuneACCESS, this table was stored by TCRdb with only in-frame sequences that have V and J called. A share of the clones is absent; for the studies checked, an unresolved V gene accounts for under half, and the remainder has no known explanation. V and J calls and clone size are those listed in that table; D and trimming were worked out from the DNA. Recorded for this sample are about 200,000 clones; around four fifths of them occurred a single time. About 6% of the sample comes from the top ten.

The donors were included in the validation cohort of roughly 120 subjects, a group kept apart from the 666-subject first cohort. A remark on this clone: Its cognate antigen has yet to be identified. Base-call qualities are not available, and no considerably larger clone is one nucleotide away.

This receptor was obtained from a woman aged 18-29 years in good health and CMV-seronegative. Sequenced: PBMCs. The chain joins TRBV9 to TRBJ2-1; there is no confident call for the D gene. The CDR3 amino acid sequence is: CASSPLSQSYNEQFF. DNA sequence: TGTGCCAGCAGCCCCCTCTCGCAATCGTACAATGAGCAGTTCTTC.